This T cell receptor (beta chain) was observed in a study of blood T cell repertoires in COVID-19. The table came from immunoSEQ multiplex PCR; TCRdb's copy has only in-frame clones and leaves some out. The sample records around 60,000 clones, roughly 92% being singletons. The sequence was obtained from a man aged 45-60 years with active COVID-19. Sequencing used peripheral blood.

The CDR3 DNA sequence: TGTGCCAGCAGCTTACGGTCTGAGCAGTACTTC. Translating gives CASSLRSEQYF. V and J are TRBV7-2 and TRBJ2-7; D not certain. This CDR3 contains 11 residues. Germline lookup yields CDR1 SGHTA and CDR2 FQGNSA. The V end was cut by 2 bases, the J end by 7 bases, with 6 bases between.